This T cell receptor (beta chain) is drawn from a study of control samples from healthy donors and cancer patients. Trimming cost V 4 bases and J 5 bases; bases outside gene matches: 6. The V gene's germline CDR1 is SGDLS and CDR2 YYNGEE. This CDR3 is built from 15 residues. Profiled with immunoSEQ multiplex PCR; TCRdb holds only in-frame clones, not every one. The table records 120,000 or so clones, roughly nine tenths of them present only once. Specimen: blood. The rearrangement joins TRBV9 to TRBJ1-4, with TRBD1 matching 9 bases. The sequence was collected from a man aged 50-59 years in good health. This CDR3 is CASSLGTGRNEKLFF. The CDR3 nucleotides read TGTGCCAGCAGCTTGGGGACAGGGCGCAATGAAAAACTGTTTTTT. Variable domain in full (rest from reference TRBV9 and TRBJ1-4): DSGVTQTPKHLITATGQRVTLRCSPRSGDLSVYWYQQSLDQGLQFLIQYYNGEERAKGNILERFSAQQFPDLHSELNLSSLELGDSALYFCASSLGTGRNEKLFFGSGTQLSVL.